The entry below gives a single T cell receptor (beta chain) sequence along with its context. As yet, its antigen is unknown. This sample is drawn from a study of healthy donors' naive CD4 and CD8 T cells. Each TCR library used about 500 ng of total RNA and a linear amplification protocol. In the authors' workflow: A handful of healthy donors contributed about 78,000 sequenced TCR alpha transcripts. Via MiXCR, TCRdb re-called the reads, giving one row per CDR3 protein. The V and J calls and clone size come from TCRdb's table, not from the authors' own analysis. The sample holds some 190,000 distinct CDR3 sequences, around 70% seen once. Naive T cells were sorted: CD4+CD8-CD45RO-CD45RA+ for CD4+, CD8+CD4-CD45RA+CD27bright for CD8+. CDR1 and CDR2 from the germline V gene are SQVTM and ANQGSEA. The CDR3 has 13 residues. After removal of 7 bases from V and 0 bases from J, the junction contained 5 bases not matched to a gene.

Overall study results and limits: Negatively charged CDR3s marked CD8+ lineage; positively charged CDR3s marked CD4+ lineage. Naive CD4+ and CD8+ cells reportedly differed in usage of most V and J genes.

This chain connects TRBV29-1 to TRBJ1-1; 7 bases align to TRBD1. The sequenced sample was naive CD4+ and CD8+ T cells sorted from blood, pooled from several donors. The clonotype comes from a pool of human donors in good health; the sample pools cells from several healthy donors. CDR3 nucleotides: TGCAGCGCCGAGACAGGGCTGAACACTGAAGCTTTCTTT. Translating gives CSAETGLNTEAFF.